This entry is about one TCR beta chain. This sample is part of a study of cytomegalovirus exposure and HLA in healthy donors. A roughly 120-subject validation cohort, separate from the approximately 690-subject first cohort, supplied the donors. Assay used: immunoSEQ multiplex PCR; TCRdb lists only in-frame clones, some missing. The profile shows 150,000 to 180,000 clones, about 86% of them singletons. The clonotype originates from a man between 18 and 29 years old in good health and CMV-seropositive. The specimen was PBMCs.

The chain's CDR3 is CASSPPGEGERYEQYF. The CDR3, as DNA: TGTGCCAGCAGCCCACCCGGGGAGGGCGAGCGATACGAGCAGTACTTC. The rearrangement links TRBV7-2 to TRBJ2-7, with 7 positions matching TRBD2. The CDR3 consists of 16 residues. V trimming: 5 bases; J trimming: 4 bases; junction bases outside the gene matches: 14. Germline V CDR1 and CDR2: SGHTA, FQGNSA.